The 8 T cell receptor beta chains in this list originate from one sample, sequenced in a study of T cell responses to AZD1222 COVID-19 vaccine. The protocol was immunoSEQ multiplex PCR, while the TCRdb copy is restricted to in-frame clones and leaves out a portion. In the table there are some 200,000 clones, just over 90% of which are singletons. Sequences were derived from peripheral blood, sampled on day 0 of AZD1222 vaccination. The receptors stem from an adult in good health.

The gene calls are TRBV10-3 and TRBJ1-1, with D unresolved. The V and J ends lost 6 bases and 3 bases respectively, with 14 bases between them. Germline-derived CDR1 and CDR2 are ENHRY and SYGVKD. This CDR3 region has 14 residues. Written as DNA, the CDR3 is TGTGCCATCAGCCCGGGGTTCGAGCACACTGAAGCTTTCTTT. Encoded protein: CAISPGFEHTEAFF.

The rearrangement uses TRBV19 and TRBJ1-4; TRBD1 agrees at 9 bases. CDR1 and CDR2 from the germline V gene are LNHDA and SQIVND (reference sequence). Trimming cost V 3 bases and J 8 bases; bases outside gene matches: 4. The CDR3 has 14 residues. The CDR3 DNA is TGTGCCAGTAGTATGGGACAGGGATGGGAAAAACTGTTTTTT. This codes for CASSMGQGWEKLFF.

The chain recombines TRBV7-2 with TRBJ1-1; D is possibly TRBD1 (6 bases). The CDR3 is 14 amino acids. V was cut by 3 bases and J by 0 bases, with 8 bases left in between. Per germline, CDR1 SGHTA and CDR2 FQGNSA. The CDR3 loop is CASSFWDMNTEAFF. CDR3 nucleotides: TGTGCCAGCAGCTTCTGGGACATGAACACTGAAGCTTTCTTT.

The V and J genes are TRBV5-1 and TRBJ2-7; 7 nucleotides agree with TRBD1. V was pared by 3 bases and J by 4 bases, with 7 bases of the junction left unmatched. Germline CDR1 is SGHRS and CDR2 is YFSETQ. The CDR3 consists of 14 residues. CDR3 residues: CASSYRQGTYEQYF. The CDR3 DNA follows: TGCGCCAGCAGCTACCGACAGGGCACGTACGAGCAGTACTTC.

The gene calls are TRBV6-6 and TRBJ1-6, with D perhaps TRBD1 (6 bases). Trimming took 5 bases from V and 8 from J, leaving 22 bases between them. The germline gives CDR1 MNHNY, CDR2 SVGAGI (reference sequence). CDR3 length equals 17 residues. This CDR3 reads CASSHFSGTRVDSPLHF. In nucleotides, the CDR3 is TGTGCCAGCAGTCATTTCTCCGGGACAAGAGTTGATTCACCCCTCCACTTT.

This chain joins TRBV2 and TRBJ1-2, with TRBD1 matching over 9 bases. Germline V gene lookup returns CDR1 SNHLY and CDR2 FYNNEI. This CDR3 has 14 residues. J gave up 6 bases and V 3 bases, and 5 bases lay outside the gene matches. This CDR3 reads CASSDTGTGNGYTF. In DNA, the CDR3 is TGTGCCAGCAGTGATACCGGGACAGGGAATGGCTACACCTTC.

This chain connects TRBV5-5 to TRBJ1-4; 10 nucleotides line up with TRBD1. Looked up from germline, CDR1 is SGHKS and CDR2 is YYEKEE (reference sequence). Trimming took 4 bases from V and 8 from J; bases not matched to a gene: 5. The CDR3 has 14 residues. In DNA form, the CDR3 reads TGTGCCAGCAGCCGGGACAGGGGACAGGAAAAACTGTTTTTT. Protein: CASSRDRGQEKLFF.

V is TRBV7-9 and J is TRBJ1-2; 7 bases are a match to TRBD1. In germline, CDR1 is SEHNR, CDR2 FQNEAQ (reference sequence). The CDR3 has 14 residues. V was pared by 3 bases and J by 4 bases, with 5 bases of the junction left unmatched. The CDR3 reads CASSFGTALYGYTF. The CDR3 bases are TGTGCCAGCAGCTTCGGGACAGCCCTCTATGGCTACACCTTC.